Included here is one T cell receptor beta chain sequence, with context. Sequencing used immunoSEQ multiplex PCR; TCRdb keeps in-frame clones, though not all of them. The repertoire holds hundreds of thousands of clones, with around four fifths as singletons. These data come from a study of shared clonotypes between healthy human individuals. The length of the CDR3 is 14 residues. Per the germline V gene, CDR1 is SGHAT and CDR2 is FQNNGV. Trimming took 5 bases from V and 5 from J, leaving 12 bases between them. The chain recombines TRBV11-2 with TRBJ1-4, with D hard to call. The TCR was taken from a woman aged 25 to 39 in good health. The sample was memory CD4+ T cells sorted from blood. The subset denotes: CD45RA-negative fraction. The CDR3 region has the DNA TGTGCCAGCAGCCCGACGGGAGTAAATGAAAAACTGTTTTTT. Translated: CASSPTGVNEKLFF.